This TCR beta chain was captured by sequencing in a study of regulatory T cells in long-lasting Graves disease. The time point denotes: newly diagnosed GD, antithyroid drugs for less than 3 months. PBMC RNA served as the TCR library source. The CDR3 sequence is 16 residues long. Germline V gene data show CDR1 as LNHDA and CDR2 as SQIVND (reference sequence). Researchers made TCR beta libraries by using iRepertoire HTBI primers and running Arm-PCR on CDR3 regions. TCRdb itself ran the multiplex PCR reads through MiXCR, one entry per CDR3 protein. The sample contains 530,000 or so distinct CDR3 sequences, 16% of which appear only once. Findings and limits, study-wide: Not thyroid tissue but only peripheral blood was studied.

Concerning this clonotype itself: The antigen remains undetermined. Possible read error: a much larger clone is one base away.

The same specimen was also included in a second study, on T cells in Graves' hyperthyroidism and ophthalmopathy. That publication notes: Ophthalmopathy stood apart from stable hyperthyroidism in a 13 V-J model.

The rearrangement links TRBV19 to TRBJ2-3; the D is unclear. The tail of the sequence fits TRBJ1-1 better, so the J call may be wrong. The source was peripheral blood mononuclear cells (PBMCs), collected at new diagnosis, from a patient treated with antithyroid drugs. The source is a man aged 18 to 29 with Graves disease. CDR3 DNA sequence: TGTGCCAGTACCGGACTGAGGGAAAGGTGGGACACTGAAGCTTTCTTT. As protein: CASTGLRERWDTEAFF.